This paragraph reports one T cell receptor (beta chain). Its target is not known. Cells sorted as Tregs were CD4+, CD25+ and CD127-/low. Trimming cost V 2 bases and J 7 bases, with 8 bases left between them. CDR3 length: 12 amino acids. Adaptor-ligated barcode primers were used to amplify TRBV12-4/TRBJ1-2 clonotypes. Each CDR3 protein gets one entry after TCRdb re-called the multiplex PCR reads with MiXCR. This sample yields under 150 distinct CDR3 sequences, of which around 24% are seen a single time; roughly 44% belongs to the top ten. Whole-study results and caveats: Greatest tumor Treg TCR overlap was with tumor naive CD4+ cells. Naive CD4+ cells shared about 13% of tumor Treg sequences. Tumor memory CD4+ T cell TCR gene usage was found to cluster with blood and lymph node memory CD4+ cells and with lymph node naive CD4+ cells.

The receptor was derived from a female donor with breast cancer. V gene TRBV12-3 or TRBV12-4 combines with J gene TRBJ1-2; D call uncertain. Input material: Tregs sorted from blood. The CDR3 nucleotides are TGTGCCAGCAGTTTATTCGAGGGTGGCTACACCTTC. Translated, it gives CASSLFEGGYTF.